The T cell receptor (beta chain) described here comes from a study of T cells in Graves' hyperthyroidism and ophthalmopathy. This clonotype was seen a handful of times. What it binds is not known. The source material, RNA transcripts, was used to amplify TCR beta CDR3 regions. Using the HTBI primer set, a first-round RT-PCR was run on the TCR CDR3. In TCRdb, the multiplex PCR reads were re-called with MiXCR into one record per CDR3 protein. The table shows 370,000 or so distinct CDR3 sequences, with roughly 14% occurring only once. Germline assignment: CDR1 KGHDR and CDR2 SFDVKD. V lost 2 bases and J lost 0, with 4 bases in between. This CDR3 spans 14 amino acids. Overall study findings and caveats: A 13 V-J signature model discriminated ophthalmopathy versus stable hyperthyroidism.

The chain joins TRBV24-1 to TRBJ1-5; no reliable D call. The source of this sequence is a man aged 25-45 years with Graves' hyperthyroidism that later progressed to Graves' ophthalmopathy. The sample comprised blood. The CDR3 is CATSDWYSNQPQHF. The CDR3 DNA follows: TGTGCCACCAGTGATTGGTATAGCAATCAGCCCCAGCATTTT.